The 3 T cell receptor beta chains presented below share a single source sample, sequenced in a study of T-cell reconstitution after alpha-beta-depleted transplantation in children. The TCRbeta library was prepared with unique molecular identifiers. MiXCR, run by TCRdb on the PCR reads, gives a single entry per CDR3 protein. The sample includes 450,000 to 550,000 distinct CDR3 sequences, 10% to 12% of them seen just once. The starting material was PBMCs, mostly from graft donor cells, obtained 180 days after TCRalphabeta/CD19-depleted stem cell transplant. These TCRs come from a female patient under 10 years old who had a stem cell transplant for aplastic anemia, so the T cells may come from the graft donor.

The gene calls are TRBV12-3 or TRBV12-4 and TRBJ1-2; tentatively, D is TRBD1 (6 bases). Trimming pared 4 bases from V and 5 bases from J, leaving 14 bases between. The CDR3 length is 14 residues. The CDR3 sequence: CASSSGQRSYGYTF. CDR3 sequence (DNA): TGTGCCAGCAGTTCCGGACAGCGTTCATATGGCTACACCTTC.

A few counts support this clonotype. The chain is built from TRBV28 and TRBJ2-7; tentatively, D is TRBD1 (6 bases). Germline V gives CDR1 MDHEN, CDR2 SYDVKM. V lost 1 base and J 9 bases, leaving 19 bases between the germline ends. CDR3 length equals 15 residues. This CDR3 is CASSLFGTTLGAQYF. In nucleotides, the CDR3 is TGTGCCAGCAGTTTATTTGGGACAACCCTGGGTGCGCAGTACTTC.

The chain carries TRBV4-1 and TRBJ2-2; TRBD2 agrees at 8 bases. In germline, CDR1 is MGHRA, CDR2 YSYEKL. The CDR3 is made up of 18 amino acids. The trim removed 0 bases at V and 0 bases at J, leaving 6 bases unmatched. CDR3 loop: CASSQDLRGLANTGELFF. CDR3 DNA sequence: TGCGCCAGCAGCCAAGATCTTAGGGGACTAGCGAACACCGGGGAGCTGTTTTTT.